The entry below describes one TCR beta chain. Its target is not known. These data originate in a study of shared clonotypes between healthy human individuals. Study information: The plates for each donor numbered three CD4 naive, three CD4 memory, two CD8 naive and one CD8 memory.

Study-level findings and limits: Naive subsets, compared against memory subsets, generally had larger estimated richness values. A few donors showed sharing of approximately 5% of naive CD4 clonotypes. Investigators expected sequencing depth to affect clonotype sharing among donors.

Germline V gene lookup returns CDR1 LNHNV and CDR2 YYDKDF (reference sequence). The CDR3 has 15 residues. The ends lost 4 bases at V and 3 bases at J; junction bases unmatched: 8. Data came from immunoSEQ multiplex PCR; TCRdb stores just in-frame clones and leaves some out. The table shows over 2 million clones, with about nine tenths occurring only once. V usage is TRBV15 and J usage is TRBJ1-1, with 7 bases that match TRBD1. This TCR was recovered from a man between 18 and 35 years old in good health. Some clones in this sample may be carry-over from other donors' samples. The sequenced material came from naive CD4+ T cells from PBMCs. Subset meaning: CD45RA+ positively selected. CDR3 in amino acids: CATSKTGQFYTEAFF. The DNA of the CDR3 is TGTGCCACCAGCAAAACGGGACAGTTTTACACTGAAGCTTTCTTT.